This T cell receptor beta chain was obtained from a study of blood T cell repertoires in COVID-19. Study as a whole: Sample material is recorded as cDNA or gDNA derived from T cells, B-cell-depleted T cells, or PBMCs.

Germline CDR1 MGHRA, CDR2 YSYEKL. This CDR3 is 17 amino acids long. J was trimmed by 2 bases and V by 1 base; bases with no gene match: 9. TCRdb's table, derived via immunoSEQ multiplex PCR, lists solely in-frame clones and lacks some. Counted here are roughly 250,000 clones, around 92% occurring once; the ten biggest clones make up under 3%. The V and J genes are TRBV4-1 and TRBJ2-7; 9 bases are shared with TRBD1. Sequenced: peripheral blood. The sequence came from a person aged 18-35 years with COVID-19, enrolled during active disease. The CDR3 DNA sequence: TGCGCCAGCAGCCAAGCGCCGACCGGGACAGGGACCTACGAGCAGTACTTC. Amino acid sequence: CASSQAPTGTGTYEQYF.